This TCR beta chain was profiled in a study of T cell responses to AZD1222 COVID-19 vaccine. Pooling was applied to second doses at about 4 or about 12 weeks. V dropped 2 bases and J dropped 4 bases, with 12 bases sitting between them. The V gene's germline CDR1 is LGHDT and CDR2 YNNKEL (reference sequence). CDR3 length: 15 amino acids. The method was immunoSEQ multiplex PCR; TCRdb's version includes in-frame clones alone and lacks a portion of them. The table includes some 96,000 clones, about 88% detected once. J is TRBJ2-1 and V is TRBV3-1 (or the pseudogene TRBV3-2); D unclear. This TCR was recovered from an adult who received the AZD1222 COVID-19 vaccine. The sample was peripheral blood, taken 28 days after the second AZD1222 dose. This chain's CDR3 is CASSQSLADYNEQFF. The CDR3 nucleotides are TGTGCCAGCAGCCAATCCCTTGCGGATTACAATGAGCAGTTCTTC.